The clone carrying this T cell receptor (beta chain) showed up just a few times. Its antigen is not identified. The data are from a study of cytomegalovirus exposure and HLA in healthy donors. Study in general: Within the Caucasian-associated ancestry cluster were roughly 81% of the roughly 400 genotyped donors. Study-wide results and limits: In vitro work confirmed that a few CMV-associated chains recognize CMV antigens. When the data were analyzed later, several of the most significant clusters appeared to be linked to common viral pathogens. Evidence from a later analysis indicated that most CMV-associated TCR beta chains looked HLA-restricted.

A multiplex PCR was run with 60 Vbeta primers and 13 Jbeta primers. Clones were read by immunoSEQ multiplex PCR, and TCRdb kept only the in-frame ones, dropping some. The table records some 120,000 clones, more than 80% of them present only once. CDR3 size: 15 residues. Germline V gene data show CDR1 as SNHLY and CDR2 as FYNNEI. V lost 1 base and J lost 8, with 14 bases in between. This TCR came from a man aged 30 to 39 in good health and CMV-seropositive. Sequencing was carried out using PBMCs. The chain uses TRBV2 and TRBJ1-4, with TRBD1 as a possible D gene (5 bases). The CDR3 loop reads CASSEVIRGGEKLFF. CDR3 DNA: TGTGCCAGCAGTGAAGTGATAAGGGGTGGAGAAAAACTGTTTTTT. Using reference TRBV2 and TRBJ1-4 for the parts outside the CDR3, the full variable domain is EPEVTQTPSHQVTQMGQEVILRCVPISNHLYFYWYRQILGQKVEFLVSFYNNEISEKSEIFDDQFSVERPDGSNFTLKIRSTKLEDSAMYFCASSEVIRGGEKLFFGSGTQLSVL.